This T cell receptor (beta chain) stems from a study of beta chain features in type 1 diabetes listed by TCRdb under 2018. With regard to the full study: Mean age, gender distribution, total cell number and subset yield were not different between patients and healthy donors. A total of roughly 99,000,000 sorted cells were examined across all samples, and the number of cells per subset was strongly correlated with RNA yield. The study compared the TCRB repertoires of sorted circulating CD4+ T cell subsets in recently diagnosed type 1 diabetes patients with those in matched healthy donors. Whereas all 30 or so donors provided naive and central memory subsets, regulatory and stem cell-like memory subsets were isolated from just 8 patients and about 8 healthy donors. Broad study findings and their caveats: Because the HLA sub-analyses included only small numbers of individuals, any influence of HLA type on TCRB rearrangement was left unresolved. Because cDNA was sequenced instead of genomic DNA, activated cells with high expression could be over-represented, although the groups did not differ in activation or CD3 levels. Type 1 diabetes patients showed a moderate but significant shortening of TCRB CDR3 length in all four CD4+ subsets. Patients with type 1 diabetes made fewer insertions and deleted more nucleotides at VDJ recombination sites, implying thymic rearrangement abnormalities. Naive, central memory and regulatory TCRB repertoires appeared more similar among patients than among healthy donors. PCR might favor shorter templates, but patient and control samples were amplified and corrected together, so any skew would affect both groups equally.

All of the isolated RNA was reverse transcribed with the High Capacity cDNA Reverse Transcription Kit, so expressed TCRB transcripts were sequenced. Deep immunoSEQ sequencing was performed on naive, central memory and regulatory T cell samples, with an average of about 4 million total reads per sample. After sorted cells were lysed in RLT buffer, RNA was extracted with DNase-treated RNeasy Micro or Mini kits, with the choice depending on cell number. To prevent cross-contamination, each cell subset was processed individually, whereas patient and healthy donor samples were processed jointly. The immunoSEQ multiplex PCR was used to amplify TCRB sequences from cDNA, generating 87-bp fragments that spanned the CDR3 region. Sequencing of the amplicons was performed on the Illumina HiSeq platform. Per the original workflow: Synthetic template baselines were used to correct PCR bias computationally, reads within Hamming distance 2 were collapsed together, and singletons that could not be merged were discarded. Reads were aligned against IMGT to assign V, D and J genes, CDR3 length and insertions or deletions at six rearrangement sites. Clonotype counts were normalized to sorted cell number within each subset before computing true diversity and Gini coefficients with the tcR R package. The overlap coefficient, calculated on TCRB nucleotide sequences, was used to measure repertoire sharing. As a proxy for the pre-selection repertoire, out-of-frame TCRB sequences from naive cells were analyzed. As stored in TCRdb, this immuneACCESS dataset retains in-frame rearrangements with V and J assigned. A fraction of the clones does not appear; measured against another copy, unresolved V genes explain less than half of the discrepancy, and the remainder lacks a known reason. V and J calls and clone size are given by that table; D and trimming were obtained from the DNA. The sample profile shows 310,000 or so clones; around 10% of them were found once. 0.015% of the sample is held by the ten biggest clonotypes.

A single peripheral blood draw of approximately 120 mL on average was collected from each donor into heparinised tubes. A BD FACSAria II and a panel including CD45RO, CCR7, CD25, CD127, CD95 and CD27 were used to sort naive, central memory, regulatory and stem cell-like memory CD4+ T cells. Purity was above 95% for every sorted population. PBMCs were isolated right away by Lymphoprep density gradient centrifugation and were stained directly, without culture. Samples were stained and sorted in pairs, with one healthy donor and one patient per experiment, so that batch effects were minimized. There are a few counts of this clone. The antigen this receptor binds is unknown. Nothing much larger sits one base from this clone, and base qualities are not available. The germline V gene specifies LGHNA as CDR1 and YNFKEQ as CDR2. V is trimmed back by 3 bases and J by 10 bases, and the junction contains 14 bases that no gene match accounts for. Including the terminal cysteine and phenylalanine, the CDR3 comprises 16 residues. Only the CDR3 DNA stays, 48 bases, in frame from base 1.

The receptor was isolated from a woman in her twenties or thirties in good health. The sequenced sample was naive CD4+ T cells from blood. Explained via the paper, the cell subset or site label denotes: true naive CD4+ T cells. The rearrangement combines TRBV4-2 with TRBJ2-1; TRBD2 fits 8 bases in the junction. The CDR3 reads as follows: CASSQMKLAAAREQFF. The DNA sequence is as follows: TGTGCCAGCAGCCAGATGAAACTAGCGGCCGCTCGGGAGCAGTTCTTC.